This TCR beta chain was captured by sequencing in a study of shared clonotypes between healthy human individuals. Germline V lookup: CDR1 MNHEY, CDR2 SMNVEV (reference sequence). The CDR3 is 14 residues long. V was trimmed by 5 bases and J by 3 bases, leaving 13 bases between them. Each unsorted PBMC replicate got 300 ng genomic DNA, roughly 30,000 genomes. The data were produced by immunoSEQ multiplex PCR, yet TCRdb's version contains in-frame clones alone and is incomplete. The table shows about half a million clones, with 79% occurring only once. The specimen was PBMCs. The rearrangement uses TRBV27 and TRBJ1-2; TRBD1 might be the D (5 bases). The source is a woman aged 40 to 50 in good health. Some clones in this sample may be carry-over from other donors' samples. The CDR3: CASSPRDPHYGYTF. The CDR3 nucleotides read TGTGCCAGCAGTCCCAGGGACCCACACTATGGCTACACCTTC.